These 27 T cell receptor beta chains share one sample of origin, sequenced in a study of PD-1 blockade in classical Hodgkin lymphoma. The data were produced by immunoSEQ multiplex PCR, yet TCRdb's version contains in-frame clones alone and is incomplete. The sample carries 90,000 to 110,000 clones, roughly 89% recorded once. The time point was: cycle 4 day 1 (C4D1), after 5 to 7 weeks of nivolumab. Each and every patient relapsed after autologous stem cell transplantation, and patients got differing brentuximab vedotin exposure. The material was peripheral blood mononuclear cells (PBMCs), obtained before the fourth cycle of nivolumab. These receptors were taken from a human donor with classical Hodgkin lymphoma.

This clone was recorded a few times. The V and J genes are TRBV30 and TRBJ2-1, with 8 bases matching TRBD1. The CDR3 spans 15 residues. The ends lost 5 bases at V and 2 bases at J; junction bases unmatched: 8. Per germline, CDR1 GTSNPN and CDR2 SVGIG (reference sequence). CDR3 sequence: CAWDKPGQAYNEQFF. In DNA, the CDR3 is TGTGCCTGGGATAAACCGGGACAGGCCTACAATGAGCAGTTCTTC.

The chain has TRBV11-2 and TRBJ2-7; 10 bases are shared with TRBD1. The CDR3 loop spans 14 amino acids. CDR1 and CDR2 from the germline V gene are SGHAT and FQNNGV. J was trimmed by 4 bases and V by 6 bases; bases with no gene match: 6. In DNA, the CDR3 is TGTGCCAGCAGTACCGGGACAGGGGAATACGAGCAGTACTTC. Protein sequence: CASSTGTGEYEQYF.

This clone was seen just once. The chain joins TRBV19 to TRBJ2-6, with 7 bases aligning to TRBD1. Trimming at V came to 5 bases and at J to 2 bases, leaving 6 bases not matched to a gene. CDR3 length equals 16 residues. Germline values: CDR1 LNHDA, CDR2 SQIVND (reference sequence). CDR3 in amino acids: CASSVSGGAGANVLTF. The CDR3, as DNA: TGTGCCAGTAGTGTATCAGGGGGAGCTGGGGCCAACGTCCTGACTTTC.

The V gene is TRBV5-8, the J gene TRBJ2-2; D is unresolved. The V gene lost 1 base and the J gene lost 4 bases, with 11 bases spanning the gap. The CDR3 runs to 15 residues. Germline-derived CDR1 and CDR2 are SGHTS and YDEGEE. DNA for the CDR3: TGTGCCAGCAGCTTGTTCAAAAGGCGCACCGGGGAGCTGTTTTTT. This encodes CASSLFKRRTGELFF.

The gene calls are TRBV7-2 and TRBJ2-7; 11 nucleotides align to TRBD2. Germline V gives CDR1 SGHTA, CDR2 FQGNSA. V trimming: 8 bases; J trimming: 4 bases; junction bases outside the gene matches: 13. The CDR3 has 16 amino acids. The CDR3 protein is CASSLSLTSGKYEQYF. The CDR3 DNA follows: TGTGCCAGCTCCCTTTCCTTGACTAGCGGGAAGTACGAGCAGTACTTC.

The gene calls are TRBV19 and TRBJ1-5; D remains unclear. V was trimmed by 2 bases and J by 7 bases, leaving 15 bases between them. The CDR3 runs to 15 residues. Germline values: CDR1 LNHDA, CDR2 SQIVND (reference sequence). The CDR3 DNA reads TGTGCCAGTAGTATATGGGCCGGGAATGGGCAGCCCCAGCATTTT. Translated, it gives CASSIWAGNGQPQHF.

This chain joins TRBV7-9 and TRBJ1-4, with D possibly being TRBD1 (6 bases). CDR1 and CDR2 from the germline V gene are SEHNR and FQNEAQ (reference sequence). This CDR3 is built from 15 residues. Trimming took off 5 bases at V and 6 bases at J, with 16 bases between the two ends. The CDR3 loop is CASSAQVGGDEKLFF. DNA of the CDR3: TGTGCCAGCAGCGCCCAGGTCGGGGGCGATGAAAAACTGTTTTTT.

The rearrangement links TRBV30 to TRBJ2-7, with 8 bases identical to TRBD2. The V segment lost 2 bases and the J segment 3 bases; nucleotides outside the gene matches: 12. This CDR3 comprises 16 residues. CDR1 and CDR2 (germline): GTSNPN, SVGIG (reference sequence). The CDR3 bases are TGTGCCTGGAGTCCCCCAAGAGTAGCGGGATACTACGAGCAGTACTTC. Its translation: CAWSPPRVAGYYEQYF.

The chain is built from TRBV7-9 and TRBJ2-2; D not resolved. The CDR3 consists of 13 residues. CDR1 is SEHNR and CDR2 is FQNEAQ in the germline V gene (reference sequence). V was shortened by 2 bases and J by 6 bases, with 7 bases between the two germline ends. CDR3 bases: TGTGCCAGCAGCTTAATCAAGGCCGGGGAGCTGTTTTTT. Residues: CASSLIKAGELFF. Together with reference TRBV7-9 and TRBJ2-2, the CDR3 gives the full variable domain: DTGVSQNPRHKITKRGQNVTFRCDPISEHNRLYWYRQTLGQGPEFLTYFQNEAQLEKSRLLSDRFSAERPKGSFSTLEIQRTEQGDSAMYLCASSLIKAGELFFGEGSRLTVL.

The rearrangement links TRBV15 to TRBJ2-5, with D perhaps matching TRBD1 (5 bases). Trimming stripped 8 bases from V and 4 bases from J, with 14 bases between. The V gene's germline CDR1 is LNHNV and CDR2 YYDKDF (reference sequence). This CDR3 comprises 13 residues. As DNA, the CDR3 is TGTGCCACCGGGCAGGGAATCAGAGAGACCCAGTACTTC. Amino acid sequence: CATGQGIRETQYF. Full variable domain (rest looked up from reference TRBV15 and TRBJ2-5): DAMVIQNPRYQVTQFGKPVTLSCSQTLNHNVMYWYQQKSSQAPKLLFHYYDKDFNNEADTPDNFQSRRPNTSFCFLDIRSPGLGDTAMYLCATGQGIRETQYFGPGTRLLVL.

This clone was counted only a few times. The chain carries TRBV7-2 and TRBJ2-5; 8 bases match TRBD2. This CDR3 has 14 amino acids. V lost 3 bases, J lost 4 bases, and 4 bases stayed unmatched. From germline, CDR1 is SGHTA and CDR2 FQGNSA. CDR3 in amino acids: CASSFPGGRETQYF. The CDR3 coding sequence is TGTGCCAGCAGCTTTCCGGGAGGGCGAGAGACCCAGTACTTC.

This chain links TRBV20-1 with TRBJ1-3, with D unresolved. CDR3 length: 11 residues. Between the trimmed V and J ends, which lost 6 bases and 6 bases, there was a span of 9 bases. Germline-derived CDR1 and CDR2 are DFQATT and SNEGSKA (reference sequence). The CDR3 DNA follows: TGCAGTGCACCTCAGGAAAACACCATATATTTT. This codes for CSAPQENTIYF.

This rearrangement joins TRBV27 to TRBJ2-1; D gene ambiguous. There are 15 residues in the CDR3. V was clipped by 6 bases and J by 0 bases, with 12 bases between them. CDR1 MNHEY and CDR2 SMNVEV come from the germline V gene (reference sequence). The CDR3 bases are TGTGCCAGCAGGTCAGGCGAGAGCTCCTACAATGAGCAGTTCTTC. Residues: CASRSGESSYNEQFF.

The chain joins TRBV30 to TRBJ2-1; 11 bases align to TRBD2. Germline-derived CDR1 and CDR2 are GTSNPN and SVGIG (reference sequence). V dropped 6 bases and J dropped 15; count of bases not matched to a gene: 13. The CDR3 is made up of 13 amino acids. The DNA for the CDR3 is TGTGCCTGTCCCGATCTAGCGGGAGGCGATTCGTTCTTC. Its protein product is CACPDLAGGDSFF.

The chain is built from TRBV6-6 and TRBJ2-7; perhaps D is TRBD1 or TRBD2 (5 bases each). The CDR3 has 15 residues. Trimming shortened V by 6 bases and J by 0 bases, and 15 bases separated the two germline ends. Per the germline V gene, CDR1 is MNHNY and CDR2 is SVGAGI (reference sequence). CDR3 in DNA: TGTGCCAGCAGGGGCCTGGGGGTTAGCTCCTACGAGCAGTACTTC. Amino acid sequence: CASRGLGVSSYEQYF.

This clone is a singleton in its sample. This rearrangement joins TRBV19 to TRBJ2-7; 13 bases fit TRBD2. This CDR3 comprises 18 residues. Per the germline V gene, CDR1 is LNHDA and CDR2 is SQIVND (reference sequence). Unmatched junction bases numbered 10, after V lost 3 bases and J lost 2 bases. CDR3 amino acids: CASSILTGTSGTTYEQYF. As DNA, the CDR3 is TGTGCCAGTAGTATTCTGACTGGGACTAGCGGGACCACCTACGAGCAGTACTTC.

The chain uses TRBV6-1 and TRBJ2-7, with D unclear. The length of the CDR3 is 14 residues. Germline V lookup: CDR1 MNHNS, CDR2 SASEGT. V lost 5 bases and J 3 bases, leaving 14 bases between the germline ends. The CDR3, as DNA: TGTGCCAGCAGTAGAGAGACGGTGAGCTACGAGCAGTACTTC. It specifies CASSRETVSYEQYF.

V usage is TRBV10-3 and J usage is TRBJ1-5, with a tentative D call TRBD1 (6 bases). Germline V gene data show CDR1 as ENHRY and CDR2 as SYGVKD. This CDR3 contains 15 residues. Trimming took 5 bases from V and 7 from J, leaving 18 bases between them. CDR3 sequence reads: CAISRTVVGGQPQHF. In DNA, the CDR3 is TGTGCCATCAGTAGGACAGTTGTAGGCGGACAGCCCCAGCATTTT.

The chain has TRBV7-2 and TRBJ1-2; D remains unclear. Germline CDR1 is SGHTA and CDR2 is FQGNSA. The CDR3 covers 12 residues. The germline V and J ends were trimmed by 2 bases and 5 bases, with 6 bases remaining between them. CDR3 bases: TGTGCCAGCAGCTTATTGGGTTATGGCTACACCTTC. Its translation: CASSLLGYGYTF.

This chain joins TRBV13 and TRBJ1-2; D ambiguous. V lost 5 bases, J lost 3 bases, and 13 bases lay in between. The CDR3 contains 14 residues. Germline V gives CDR1 PRHDT, CDR2 FYEKMQ (reference sequence). Here the CDR3 reads CASSPLGAHYGYTF. Written as DNA, the CDR3 is TGTGCCAGCAGCCCGCTGGGAGCGCACTATGGCTACACCTTC.

This sequence joins TRBV30 and TRBJ1-5; 12 positions agree with TRBD1. V dropped 5 bases and J dropped 6; count of bases not matched to a gene: 8. The germline gives CDR1 GTSNPN, CDR2 SVGIG (reference sequence). This CDR3 is built from 15 residues. The CDR3 region is CAWDKGTGGFQPQHF. CDR3 sequence (DNA): TGTGCCTGGGACAAAGGGACAGGGGGCTTTCAGCCCCAGCATTTT.

This rearrangement joins TRBV11-3 to TRBJ2-5; TRBD2 is a possible D gene (5 bases). The CDR3 spans 16 residues. Germline CDR1 SGHNT, CDR2 YENEEA. Between the trimmed V and J ends, which lost 0 bases and 2 bases, there was a span of 13 bases. CDR3 loop: CASSLDSRRGQETQYF. The DNA for the CDR3 is TGTGCCAGCAGCTTAGATTCGAGGCGAGGGCAAGAGACCCAGTACTTC.

This chain joins TRBV7-2 and TRBJ1-3, with a possible D match to TRBD1 (6 bases). The germline gives CDR1 SGHTA, CDR2 FQGNSA. V dropped 6 bases and J dropped 4 bases, with 16 bases sitting between them. The CDR3 totals 15 residues. For the CDR3, the DNA is TGTGCCAGCAGTTCCACAGGGCTATCAGGAAACACCATATATTTT. Translation: CASSSTGLSGNTIYF.

The CDR3: CSASPSTDTQYF. CDR3 coding DNA: TGCAGCGCCTCCCCAAGCACAGATACGCAGTATTTT. The chain employs TRBV29-1 and TRBJ2-3, with D unclear. Trimming removed 7 bases at V and 0 bases at J, with 8 bases between. There are 12 residues in the CDR3. Germline CDR1 reads SQVTM; CDR2 reads ANQGSEA.

The J gene is TRBJ2-5, the V gene TRBV5-4, with D possibly matching TRBD2 (6 bases). There are 16 residues in the CDR3. Germline-derived CDR1 and CDR2 are SGHNT and YYREEE (reference sequence). Trimming cost V 2 bases and J 5 bases, with 19 bases left between them. Written as DNA, the CDR3 is TGTGCCAGCAGCTTACCGGGACTTACACCTGGGGAGACCCAGTACTTC. It yields the protein CASSLPGLTPGETQYF.

The chain has TRBV11-2 and TRBJ2-1; weak D call: TRBD1 (6 bases). V was trimmed by 8 bases and J by 4 bases, leaving 9 bases between them. Germline CDR1 SGHAT, CDR2 FQNNGV. The CDR3 loop spans 12 amino acids. Here the CDR3 reads CASGGQYNEQFF. CDR3 DNA: TGTGCCAGCGGAGGACAGTACAATGAGCAGTTCTTC.

A word on this clone: The same CDR3 is also encoded by other DNA sequences in this sample. The chain links TRBV6-6 to TRBJ1-5, with D uncertain. The CDR3 runs to 14 residues. V lost 4 bases and J lost 10, with 17 bases in between. Germline V CDR1 and CDR2: MNHNY, SVGAGI (reference sequence). The CDR3 bases are TGTGCCAGCAGTTTCAGGACGGGGTTACCACCCCAGCATTTT. Its translation: CASSFRTGLPPQHF.